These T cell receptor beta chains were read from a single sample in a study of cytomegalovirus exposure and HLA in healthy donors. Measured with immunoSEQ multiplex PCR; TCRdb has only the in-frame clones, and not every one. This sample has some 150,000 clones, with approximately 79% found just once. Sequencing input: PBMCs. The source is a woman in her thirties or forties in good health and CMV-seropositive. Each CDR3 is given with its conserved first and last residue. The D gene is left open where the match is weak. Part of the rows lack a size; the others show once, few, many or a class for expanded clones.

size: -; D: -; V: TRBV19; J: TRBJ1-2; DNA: TGTGCCAGTAGTCCGCGGATGTATGGCTACACCTTC; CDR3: CASSPRMYGYTF
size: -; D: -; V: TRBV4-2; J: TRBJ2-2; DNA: TGTGCCAGCAGCCAAGAGGGACAGAACACCGGGGAGCTGTTTTTT; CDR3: CASSQEGQNTGELFF
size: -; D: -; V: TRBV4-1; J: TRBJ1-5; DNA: TGCGCCAGCAGCCCCGAAGGGACGGGGGTTCAGCCCCAGCATTTT; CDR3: CASSPEGTGVQPQHF
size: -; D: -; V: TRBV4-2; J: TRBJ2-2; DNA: TGTGCCAGCAGGACGACAGGATCGAACACCGGGGAGCTGTTTTTT; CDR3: CASRTTGSNTGELFF
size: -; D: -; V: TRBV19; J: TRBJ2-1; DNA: TGTGCCAGTGGCCCCGGGAGCTACAATGAGCAGTTCTTC; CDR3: CASGPGSYNEQFF
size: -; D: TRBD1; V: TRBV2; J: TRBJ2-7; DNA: TGTGCCAGCAGGAACCGGGACAGTTCCTACGAGCAGTACTTC; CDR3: CASRNRDSSYEQYF
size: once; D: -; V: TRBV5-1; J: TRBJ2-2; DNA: TGCGCCAGCAGCCCCTGGGACTCCCGAGACACCGGGGAGCTGTTTTTT; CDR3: CASSPWDSRDTGELFF
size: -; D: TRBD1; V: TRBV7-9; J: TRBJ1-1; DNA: TGTGCCAGCAGCTACAGGGGGGTGGGGAACACTGAAGCTTTCTTT; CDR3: CASSYRGVGNTEAFF
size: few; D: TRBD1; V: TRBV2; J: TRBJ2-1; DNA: TGTGCCAGCAGTGACGGACAGGGGGCGTATAATGAGCAGTTCTTC; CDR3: CASSDGQGAYNEQFF
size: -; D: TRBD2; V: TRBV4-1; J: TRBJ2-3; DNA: TGCGCCAGCAGCCATGAGGACGGGGGGGCTACAGATACGCAGTATTTT; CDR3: CASSHEDGGATDTQYF
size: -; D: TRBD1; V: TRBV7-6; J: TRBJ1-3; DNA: TGTGCCAGCAGCTTCCTCAGGGGACAGTCCTCTGGAAACACCATATATTTT; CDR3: CASSFLRGQSSGNTIYF
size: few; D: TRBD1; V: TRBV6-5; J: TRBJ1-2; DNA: TGTGCCAGCAGAGCCGACAGGGGGAACTATGGCTACACCTTC; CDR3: CASRADRGNYGYTF
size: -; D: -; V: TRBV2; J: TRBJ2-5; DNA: TGTGCCAGCAGAAGACTCACTCCCCGGGAGACCCAGTACTTC; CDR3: CASRRLTPRETQYF
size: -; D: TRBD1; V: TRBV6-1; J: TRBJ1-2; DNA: TGTGCCAGCACCATGACAGGGATGATGGGCTACACCTTC; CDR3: CASTMTGMMGYTF
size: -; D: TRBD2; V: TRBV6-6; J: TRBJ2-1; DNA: TGTGCCAGCAGTTACCGTGCGGGGGATTCCTACAATGAGCAGTTCTTC; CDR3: CASSYRAGDSYNEQFF
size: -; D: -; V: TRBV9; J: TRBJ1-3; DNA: TGTGCCAGCAGCGTAGATCTAATCTCTGGAAACACCATATATTTT; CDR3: CASSVDLISGNTIYF
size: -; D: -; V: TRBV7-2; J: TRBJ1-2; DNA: TGTGCCAGCAGCTACTATAACTATGGCTACACCTTC; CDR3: CASSYYNYGYTF
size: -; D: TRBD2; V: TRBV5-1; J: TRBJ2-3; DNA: TGCGCCAGCAGCCCCGGACTAGCATTGTATAGCACAGATACGCAGTATTTT; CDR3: CASSPGLALYSTDTQYF
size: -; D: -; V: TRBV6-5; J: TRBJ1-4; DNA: TGTGCCAGCAGTTTGACAGGCAGTCCAACTAATGAAAAACTGTTTTTT; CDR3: CASSLTGSPTNEKLFF
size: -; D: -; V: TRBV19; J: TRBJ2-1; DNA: TGTGCCAGTAGTAACCCGCCAGGACAGCTCTACAATGAGCAGTTCTTC; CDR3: CASSNPPGQLYNEQFF
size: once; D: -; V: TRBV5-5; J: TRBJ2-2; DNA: TGTGCCAGCAGCTTGAAGGGGGACACCGGGGAGCTGTTTTTT; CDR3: CASSLKGDTGELFF
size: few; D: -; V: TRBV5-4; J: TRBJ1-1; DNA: TGTGCCAGCACCAAATTCGGCGGGAACATGAACACTGAAGCTTTCTTT; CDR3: CASTKFGGNMNTEAFF
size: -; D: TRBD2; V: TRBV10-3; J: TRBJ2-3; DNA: TGTGCCATCAGGGGGACTAGCGGGGGGAAAGCAGATACGCAGTATTTT; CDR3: CAIRGTSGGKADTQYF
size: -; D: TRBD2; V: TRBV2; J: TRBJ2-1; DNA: TGTGCCAGCATGGAGACTAGCAACTTTAGGAATGAGCAGTTCTTC; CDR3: CASMETSNFRNEQFF
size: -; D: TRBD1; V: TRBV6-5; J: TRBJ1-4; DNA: TGTGCCAGCAGCTACTCGGGCAGGGGGGTCGGAAAACTGTTTTTT; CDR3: CASSYSGRGVGKLFF
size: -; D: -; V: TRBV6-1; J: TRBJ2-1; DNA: TGTGCCAGCAGTTCCCCTATCAGGGGTGAGCAGTTCTTC; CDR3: CASSSPIRGEQFF
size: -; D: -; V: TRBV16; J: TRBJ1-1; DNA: TGTGCCAGCAGCCTTAAGGCGACAGCAGCTTTCTTT; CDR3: CASSLKATAAFF
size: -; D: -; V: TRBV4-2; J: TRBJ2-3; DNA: TGTGCCAGCAGCCAAGCCGACAGGGATACGCAGTATTTT; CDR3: CASSQADRDTQYF
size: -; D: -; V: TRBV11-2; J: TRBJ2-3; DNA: TGTGCCAGCAGCTTAATGACTGGTCTAGGTTCAGATACGCAGTATTTT; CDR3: CASSLMTGLGSDTQYF
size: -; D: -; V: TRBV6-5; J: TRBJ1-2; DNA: TGTGCCAGCAGCTCCATGGACTCCTCGGGTGGCTACACCTTC; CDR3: CASSSMDSSGGYTF
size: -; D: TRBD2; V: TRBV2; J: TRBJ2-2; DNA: TGTGCCAGCACTTTAGAGGGGACTAGCGGCACCGGGGAGCTGTTTTTT; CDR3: CASTLEGTSGTGELFF
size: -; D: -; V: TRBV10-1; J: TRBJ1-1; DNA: TGCGCCAGCAGTGAGGACTTGAACACTGAAGCTTTCTTT; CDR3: CASSEDLNTEAFF
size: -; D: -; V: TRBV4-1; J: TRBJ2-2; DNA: TGCGCCAGCAGCCAATCACAGGGATACACCGGGGAGCTGTTTTTT; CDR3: CASSQSQGYTGELFF
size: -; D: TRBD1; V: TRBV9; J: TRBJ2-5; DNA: TGTGCCAGCAGCTCCGGACAGGGGGCACTACAGACCCAGTACTTC; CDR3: CASSSGQGALQTQYF
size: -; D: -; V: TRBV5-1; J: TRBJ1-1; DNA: TGCGCCAGCAGCTTGGATTCGGGGATGAACACTGAAGCTTTCTTT; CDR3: CASSLDSGMNTEAFF
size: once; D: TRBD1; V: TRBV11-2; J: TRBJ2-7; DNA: TGTGCCAGCAGCCCGATACCGACCGGGACAGGGCCCTACGAGCAGTACTTC; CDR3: CASSPIPTGTGPYEQYF